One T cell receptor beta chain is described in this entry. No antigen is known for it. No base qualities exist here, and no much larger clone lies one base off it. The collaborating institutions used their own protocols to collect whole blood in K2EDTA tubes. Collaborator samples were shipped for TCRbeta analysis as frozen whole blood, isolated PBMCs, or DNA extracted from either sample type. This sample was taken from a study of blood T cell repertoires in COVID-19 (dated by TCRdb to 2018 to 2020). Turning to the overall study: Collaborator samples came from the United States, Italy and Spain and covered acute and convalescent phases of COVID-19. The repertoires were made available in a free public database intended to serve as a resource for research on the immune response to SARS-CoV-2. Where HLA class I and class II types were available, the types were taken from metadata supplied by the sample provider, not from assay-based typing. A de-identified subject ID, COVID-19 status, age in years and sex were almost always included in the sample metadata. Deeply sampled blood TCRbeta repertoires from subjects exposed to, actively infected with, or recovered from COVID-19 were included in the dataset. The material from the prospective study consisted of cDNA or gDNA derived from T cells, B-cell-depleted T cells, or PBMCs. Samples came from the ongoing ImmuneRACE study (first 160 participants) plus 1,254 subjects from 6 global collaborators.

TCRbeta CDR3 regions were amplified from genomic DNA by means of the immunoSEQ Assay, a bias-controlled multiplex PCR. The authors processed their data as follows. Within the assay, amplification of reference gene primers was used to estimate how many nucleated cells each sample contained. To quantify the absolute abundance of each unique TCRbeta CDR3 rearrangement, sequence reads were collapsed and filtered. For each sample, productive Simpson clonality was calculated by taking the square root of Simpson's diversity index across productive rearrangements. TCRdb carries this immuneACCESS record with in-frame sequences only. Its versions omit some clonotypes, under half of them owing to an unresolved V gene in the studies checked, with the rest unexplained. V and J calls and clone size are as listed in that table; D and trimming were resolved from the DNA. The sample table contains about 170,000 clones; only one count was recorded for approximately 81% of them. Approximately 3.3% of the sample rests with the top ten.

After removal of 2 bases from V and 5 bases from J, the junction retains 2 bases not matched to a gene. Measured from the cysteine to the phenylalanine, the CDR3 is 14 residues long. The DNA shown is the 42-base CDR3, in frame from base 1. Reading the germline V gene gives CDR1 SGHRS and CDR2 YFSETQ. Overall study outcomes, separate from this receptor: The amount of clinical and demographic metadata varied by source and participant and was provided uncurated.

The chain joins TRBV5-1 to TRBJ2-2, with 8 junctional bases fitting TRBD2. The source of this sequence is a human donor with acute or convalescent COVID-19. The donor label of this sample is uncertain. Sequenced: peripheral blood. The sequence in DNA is TGCGCCAGCAGCTTAGCGGGGGCGACCGGGGAGCTGTTTTTT. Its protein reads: CASSLAGATGELFF.